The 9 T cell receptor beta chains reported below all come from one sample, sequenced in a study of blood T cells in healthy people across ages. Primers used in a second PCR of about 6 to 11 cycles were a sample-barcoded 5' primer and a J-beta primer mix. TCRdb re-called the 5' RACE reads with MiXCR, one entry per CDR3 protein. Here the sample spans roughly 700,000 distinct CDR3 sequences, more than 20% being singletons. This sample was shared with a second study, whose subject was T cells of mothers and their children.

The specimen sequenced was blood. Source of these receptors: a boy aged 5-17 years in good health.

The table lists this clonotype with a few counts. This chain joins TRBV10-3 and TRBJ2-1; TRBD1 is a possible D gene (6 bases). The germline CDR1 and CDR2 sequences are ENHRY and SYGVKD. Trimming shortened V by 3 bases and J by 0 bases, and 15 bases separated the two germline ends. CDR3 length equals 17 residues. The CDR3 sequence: CAISEQGIGSSYNEQFF. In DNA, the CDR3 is TGTGCCATCAGTGAACAGGGTATTGGGAGCTCCTACAATGAGCAGTTCTTC.

CDR3 coding DNA: TGTGCCAGTAGTCCCCTGGGATCTTCGGATGGCTACACCTTC. Translated, it gives CASSPLGSSDGYTF. V and J are TRBV19 and TRBJ1-2; D not resolved. Germline loops: CDR1 LNHDA, CDR2 SQIVND (reference sequence). V was shortened by 5 bases and J by 6 bases, with 16 bases between the two germline ends. This CDR3 region has 14 residues.

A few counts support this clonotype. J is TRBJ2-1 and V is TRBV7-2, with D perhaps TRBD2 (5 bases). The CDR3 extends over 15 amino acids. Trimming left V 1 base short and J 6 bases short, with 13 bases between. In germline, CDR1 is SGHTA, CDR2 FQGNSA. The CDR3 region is CASSLVFSGVNEQFF. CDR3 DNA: TGTGCCAGCAGCTTAGTTTTTTCCGGGGTCAATGAGCAGTTCTTC.

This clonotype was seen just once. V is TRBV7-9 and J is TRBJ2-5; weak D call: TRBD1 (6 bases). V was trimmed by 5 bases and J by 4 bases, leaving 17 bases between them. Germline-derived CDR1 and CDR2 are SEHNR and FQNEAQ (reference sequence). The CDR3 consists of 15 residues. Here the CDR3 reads CASSVVTGGRETQYF. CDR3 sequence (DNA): TGTGCCAGCAGCGTTGTGACAGGTGGACGAGAGACCCAGTACTTC.

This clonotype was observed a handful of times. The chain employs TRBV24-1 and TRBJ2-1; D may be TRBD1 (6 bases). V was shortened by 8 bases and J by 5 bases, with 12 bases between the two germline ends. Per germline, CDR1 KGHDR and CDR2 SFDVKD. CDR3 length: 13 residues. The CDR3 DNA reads TGTGCCACCATGGCAGGGGAACACAATGAGCAGTTCTTC. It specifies CATMAGEHNEQFF.

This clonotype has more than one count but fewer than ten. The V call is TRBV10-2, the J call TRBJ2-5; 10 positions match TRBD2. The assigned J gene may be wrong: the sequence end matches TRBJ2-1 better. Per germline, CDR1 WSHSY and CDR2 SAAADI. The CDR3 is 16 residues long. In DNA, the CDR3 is TGCGCCAGCAGTGAGTCGGGAGGACTAGCGGTCAATGAGCAGTTCTTC. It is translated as CASSESGGLAVNEQFF.

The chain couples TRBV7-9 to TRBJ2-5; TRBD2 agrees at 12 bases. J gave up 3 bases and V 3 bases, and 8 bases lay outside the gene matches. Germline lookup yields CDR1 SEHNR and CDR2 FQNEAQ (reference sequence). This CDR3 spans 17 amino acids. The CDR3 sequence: CASSFRTSGNMEETQYF. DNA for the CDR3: TGTGCCAGCAGCTTCCGGACTAGCGGGAATATGGAAGAGACCCAGTACTTC.

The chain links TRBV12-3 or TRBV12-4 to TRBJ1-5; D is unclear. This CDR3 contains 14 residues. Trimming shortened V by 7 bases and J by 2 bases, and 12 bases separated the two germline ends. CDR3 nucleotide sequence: TGTGCCAGCACCGGAAGTGGGGGCAATCAGCCCCAGCATTTT. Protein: CASTGSGGNQPQHF.

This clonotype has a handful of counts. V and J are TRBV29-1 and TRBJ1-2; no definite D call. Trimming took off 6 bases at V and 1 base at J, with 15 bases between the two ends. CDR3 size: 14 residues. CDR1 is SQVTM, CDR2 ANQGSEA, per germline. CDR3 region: CSVNLGVFNYGYTF. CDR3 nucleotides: TGCAGCGTCAACCTCGGGGTCTTTAACTATGGCTACACCTTC.